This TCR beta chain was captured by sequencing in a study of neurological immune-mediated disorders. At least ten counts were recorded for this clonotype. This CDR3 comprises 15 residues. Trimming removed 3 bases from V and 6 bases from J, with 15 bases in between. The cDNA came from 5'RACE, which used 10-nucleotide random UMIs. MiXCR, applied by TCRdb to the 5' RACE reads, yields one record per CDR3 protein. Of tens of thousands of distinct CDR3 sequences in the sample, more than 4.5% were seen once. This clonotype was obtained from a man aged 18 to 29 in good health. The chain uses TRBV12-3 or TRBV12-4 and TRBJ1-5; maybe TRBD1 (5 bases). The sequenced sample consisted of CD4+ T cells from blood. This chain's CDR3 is CASSFQGGLGQPQHF. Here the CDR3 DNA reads TGTGCCAGCAGTTTTCAGGGAGGGTTAGGTCAGCCCCAGCATTTT.